A selection of T cell receptor beta chains follows, all from one sample in a study of neoadjuvant nivolumab and ipilimumab in lung cancer. The data were produced by immunoSEQ multiplex PCR, yet TCRdb's version contains in-frame clones alone and is incomplete. The sample holds fewer than 35,000 clones; about nine tenths are singletons and the top ten take about 4.9%. The specimen was peripheral blood, collected after neoadjuvant nivolumab, alone or with ipilimumab, at or shortly before surgery. The source of these receptors is an adult with non-small cell lung cancer. Each CDR3 is given with its conserved first and last residue. A D gene is named only where the DNA matches it firmly. A row's size may be missing; if present it is once, few, many or a size class.

J: TRBJ1-1
D: NA
V: TRBV7-2
size: once
DNA: TGTGCCAGCAGCTCACAGTTCCGGAACACTGAAGCTTTCTTT
CDR3: CASSSQFRNTEAFF

J: TRBJ1-3
D: NA
V: TRBV7-9
size: NA
DNA: TGTGCCAGCACGAGCGGTTCTGGAAACACCATATATTTT
CDR3: CASTSGSGNTIYF

J: TRBJ1-2
D: NA
V: TRBV6-5
size: NA
DNA: TGTGCCAGCAGCCCGGGGAGTGTGGGCTATGGCTACACCTTC
CDR3: CASSPGSVGYGYTF

J: TRBJ1-1
D: NA
V: TRBV7-2
size: NA
DNA: TGTGCCAGCAGCCTGGGGATGAACACTGAAGCTTTCTTT
CDR3: CASSLGMNTEAFF

J: TRBJ2-2
D: NA
V: TRBV29-1
size: NA
DNA: TGCAGCGTTGGAGGGAACACCGGGGAGCTGTTTTTT
CDR3: CSVGGNTGELFF

J: TRBJ1-2
D: NA
V: TRBV5-5
size: NA
DNA: TGTGCCAGCAGCCCTATAGGCCAGGGGTACTATGGCTACACCTTC
CDR3: CASSPIGQGYYGYTF

J: TRBJ1-5
D: NA
V: TRBV18
size: NA
DNA: TGTGCCAGCTCTACAGGAATTAGGCAGCCCCAGCATTTT
CDR3: CASSTGIRQPQHF

J: TRBJ2-5
D: TRBD1
V: TRBV5-1
size: NA
DNA: TGCGCCAGCAGCCCCGGGACAGCTCAAGAGACCCAGTACTTC
CDR3: CASSPGTAQETQYF

J: TRBJ1-1
D: NA
V: TRBV7-9
size: NA
DNA: TGTGCCAGCAGCTTACAGGGTATGGGTAGCACTGAAGCTTTCTTT
CDR3: CASSLQGMGSTEAFF

J: TRBJ2-2
D: NA
V: TRBV7-9
size: NA
DNA: TGTGCCAGCAGCTTAATTCGCAGTGGTGGCACCGGGGAGCTGTTTTTT
CDR3: CASSLIRSGGTGELFF

J: TRBJ1-5
D: NA
V: TRBV5-1
size: NA
DNA: TGCGCCAGCAGCTTGGGGGAAAATCAGCCCCAGCATTTT
CDR3: CASSLGENQPQHF

J: TRBJ1-2
D: NA
V: TRBV6-1
size: NA
DNA: TGTGCCAGCAGTGAAGCGATGGAACAGTACTATGGCTACACCTTC
CDR3: CASSEAMEQYYGYTF

J: TRBJ2-5
D: NA
V: TRBV15
size: NA
DNA: TGTGCCACCAGCAGAGGGCACGGGTGGACCCAGTACTTC
CDR3: CATSRGHGWTQYF

J: TRBJ2-5
D: NA
V: TRBV5-1
size: NA
DNA: TGCGCCAGCAGCAGCCAAGAGACCCAGTACTTC
CDR3: CASSSQETQYF

J: TRBJ2-3
D: NA
V: TRBV7-9
size: few
DNA: TGTGCCAGCAGCGGGCGCGTAGGCGTGACAGATACGCAGTATTTT
CDR3: CASSGRVGVTDTQYF

J: TRBJ1-1
D: TRBD1
V: TRBV4-3
size: NA
DNA: TGCGCCAGCAGCCCCGCGGGACAGGGGAGTACTGAAGCTTTCTTT
CDR3: CASSPAGQGSTEAFF